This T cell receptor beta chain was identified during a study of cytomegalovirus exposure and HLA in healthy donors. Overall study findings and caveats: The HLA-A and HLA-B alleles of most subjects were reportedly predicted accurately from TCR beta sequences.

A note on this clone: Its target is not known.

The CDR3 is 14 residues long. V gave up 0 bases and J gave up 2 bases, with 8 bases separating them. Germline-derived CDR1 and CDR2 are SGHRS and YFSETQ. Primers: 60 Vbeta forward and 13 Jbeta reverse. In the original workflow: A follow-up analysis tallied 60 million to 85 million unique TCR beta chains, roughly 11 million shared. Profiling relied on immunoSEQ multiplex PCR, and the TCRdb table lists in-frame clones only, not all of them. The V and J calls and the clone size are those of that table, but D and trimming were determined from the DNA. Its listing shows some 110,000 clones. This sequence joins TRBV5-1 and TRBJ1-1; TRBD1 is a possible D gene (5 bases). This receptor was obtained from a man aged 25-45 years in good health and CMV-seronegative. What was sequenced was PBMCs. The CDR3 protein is CASSLAGINTEAFF. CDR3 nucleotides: TGCGCCAGCAGCTTGGCAGGGATTAACACTGAAGCTTTCTTT.